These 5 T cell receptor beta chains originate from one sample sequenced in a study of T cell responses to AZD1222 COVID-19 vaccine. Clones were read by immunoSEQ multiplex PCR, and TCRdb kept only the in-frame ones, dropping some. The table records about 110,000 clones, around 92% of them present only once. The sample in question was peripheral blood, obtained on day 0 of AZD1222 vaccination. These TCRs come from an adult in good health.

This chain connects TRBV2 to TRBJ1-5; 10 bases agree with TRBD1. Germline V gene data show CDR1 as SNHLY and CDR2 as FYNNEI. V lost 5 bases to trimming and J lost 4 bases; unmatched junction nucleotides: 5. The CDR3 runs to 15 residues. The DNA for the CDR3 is TGTGCCAGCAGTCCACGGGGACAGGGGAATCAGCCCCAGCATTTT. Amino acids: CASSPRGQGNQPQHF.

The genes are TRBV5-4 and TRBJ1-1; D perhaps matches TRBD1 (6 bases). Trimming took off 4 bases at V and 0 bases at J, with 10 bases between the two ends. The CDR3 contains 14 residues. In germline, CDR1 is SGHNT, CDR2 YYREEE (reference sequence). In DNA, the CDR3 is TGTGCCAGCAGCAAAGACAGGATGAACACTGAAGCTTTCTTT. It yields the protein CASSKDRMNTEAFF.

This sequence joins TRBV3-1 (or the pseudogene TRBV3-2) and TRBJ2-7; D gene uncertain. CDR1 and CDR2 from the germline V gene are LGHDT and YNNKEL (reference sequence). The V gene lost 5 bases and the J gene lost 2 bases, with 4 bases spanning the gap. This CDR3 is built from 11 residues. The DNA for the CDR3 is TGTGCCAGCAGCTTCCCCTACGAGCAGTACTTC. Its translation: CASSFPYEQYF.

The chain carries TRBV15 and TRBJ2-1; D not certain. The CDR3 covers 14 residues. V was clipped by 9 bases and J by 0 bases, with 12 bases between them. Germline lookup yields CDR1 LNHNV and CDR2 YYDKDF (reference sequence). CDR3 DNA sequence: TGTGCCACGAAGGAAGACCGCTCCTACAATGAGCAGTTCTTC. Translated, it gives CATKEDRSYNEQFF.

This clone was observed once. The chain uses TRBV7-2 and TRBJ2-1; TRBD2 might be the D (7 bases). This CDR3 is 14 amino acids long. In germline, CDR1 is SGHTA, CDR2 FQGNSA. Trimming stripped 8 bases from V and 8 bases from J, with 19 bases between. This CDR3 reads CASCPRGRVYEQFF. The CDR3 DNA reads TGTGCCAGCTGCCCGCGGGGGCGTGTCTATGAGCAGTTCTTC. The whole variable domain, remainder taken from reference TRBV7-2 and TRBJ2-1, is GAGVSQSPSNKVTEKGKDVELRCDPISGHTALYWYRQSLGQGLEFLIYFQGNSAPDKSGLPSDRFSAERTGGSVSTLTIQRTQQEDSAVYLCASCPRGRVYEQFFGPGTRLTVL.